This TCR beta chain was obtained from a study of T cell clonality in common variable immunodeficiency. Regarding the study as a whole: Fewer deletions and N-nucleotide insertions were reportedly seen in common variable immunodeficiency TCR beta sequences.

The trim removed 5 bases at V and 6 bases at J, leaving 12 bases unmatched. The V gene's germline CDR1 is SGHVS and CDR2 FQNEAQ. The length of the CDR3 is 16 residues. Equal genomic DNA amounts from CVID and control samples were sequenced. Using immunoSEQ multiplex PCR, the repertoire was profiled, and TCRdb retains in-frame clones only, with some absent. The sample has more than 65,000 clones, none seen only once. This clone was detected many times. As yet, its antigen is unknown. The read finishes 3 residues shy of the CDR3 end, and the germline J gene is used to complete it. The specimen was peripheral blood mononuclear cells. The rearrangement joins TRBV7-8 to TRBJ2-1; 8 bases agree with TRBD2. The sequence came from a person between 18 and 69 years old in good health. The CDR3 bases that were read are TGTGCCAGCAGCCACGGGGTCGGGAGGGCCTCCAATGAG. Its protein product is CASSHGVGRASNE. The full CDR3 reads CASSHGVGRASNEQFF.